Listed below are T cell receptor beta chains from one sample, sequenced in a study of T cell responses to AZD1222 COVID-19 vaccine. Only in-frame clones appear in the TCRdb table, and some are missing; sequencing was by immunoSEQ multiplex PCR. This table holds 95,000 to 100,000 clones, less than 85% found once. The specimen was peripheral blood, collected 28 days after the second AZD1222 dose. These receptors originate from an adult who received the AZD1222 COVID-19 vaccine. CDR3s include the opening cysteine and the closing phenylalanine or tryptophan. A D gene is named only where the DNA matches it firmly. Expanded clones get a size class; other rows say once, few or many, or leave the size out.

CDR3 protein: CASSLDGLRGTQYF
CDR3 DNA: TGTGCCAGCAGCTTAGACGGGCTGAGAGGAACGCAGTATTTT
V gene: TRBV7-2
J gene: TRBJ2-3
clone size: .
D gene: .

CDR3 protein: CASSLQGANYEQYF
CDR3 DNA: TGTGCCAGCAGTTTACAGGGGGCAAACTACGAGCAGTACTTC
V gene: TRBV27
J gene: TRBJ2-7
clone size: large
D gene: TRBD1

CDR3 protein: CASSDVRASYGYTF
CDR3 DNA: TGTGCCAGCAGTGATGTCCGGGCCTCGTATGGCTACACCTTC
V gene: TRBV6-1
J gene: TRBJ1-2
clone size: .
D gene: .

CDR3 protein: CASAGMYTEAFF
CDR3 DNA: TGTGCCAGCGCAGGGATGTACACTGAAGCTTTCTTT
V gene: TRBV9
J gene: TRBJ1-1
clone size: .
D gene: .

CDR3 protein: CASSLQGQILGEAFF
CDR3 DNA: TGTGCCAGCAGCCTTCAGGGCCAAATACTAGGCGAAGCTTTCTTT
V gene: TRBV3-1/TRBV3-2
J gene: TRBJ1-1
clone size: .
D gene: .

CDR3 protein: CASSQDSPGPYEQYF
CDR3 DNA: TGCGCCAGCAGCCAAGATTCCCCGGGACCCTACGAGCAGTACTTC
V gene: TRBV4-3
J gene: TRBJ2-7
clone size: .
D gene: .

CDR3 protein: CASKSGTVNTGELFF
CDR3 DNA: TGCGCCAGTAAATCCGGGACAGTGAACACCGGGGAGCTGTTTTTT
V gene: TRBV5-1
J gene: TRBJ2-2
clone size: .
D gene: TRBD1

CDR3 protein: CASSPASGGAYEQYF
CDR3 DNA: TGTGCCAGCAGCCCGGCTAGCGGGGGGGCTTACGAGCAGTACTTC
V gene: TRBV7-6
J gene: TRBJ2-7
clone size: .
D gene: TRBD2

CDR3 protein: CATSDEWGDTQYF
CDR3 DNA: TGTGCCACCAGTGACGAATGGGGGGATACGCAGTATTTT
V gene: TRBV24-1
J gene: TRBJ2-3
clone size: .
D gene: .

CDR3 protein: CASSPTGAEQYF
CDR3 DNA: TGCGCCAGCAGCCCGACGGGGGCCGAGCAGTACTTC
V gene: TRBV5-1
J gene: TRBJ2-7
clone size: .
D gene: .

CDR3 protein: CASSQEAKAYTEAFF
CDR3 DNA: TGCGCCAGCAGCCAAGAGGCCAAGGCTTACACTGAAGCTTTCTTT
V gene: TRBV4-3
J gene: TRBJ1-1
clone size: .
D gene: .

CDR3 protein: CASSLNSYNSPLHF
CDR3 DNA: TGTGCCAGCAGTTTAAACTCCTATAATTCACCCCTCCACTTT
V gene: TRBV6-5
J gene: TRBJ1-6
clone size: .
D gene: .

CDR3 protein: CATSRATGTSVQGQYF
CDR3 DNA: TGTGCCACCAGCAGAGCCACCGGGACTAGCGTCCAAGGGCAGTACTTC
V gene: TRBV15
J gene: TRBJ2-7
clone size: .
D gene: TRBD2

CDR3 protein: CASSRSNRGTNNSPLHF
CDR3 DNA: TGTGCCAGCTCACGGTCTAACAGGGGAACGAATAATTCACCCCTCCACTTT
V gene: TRBV18
J gene: TRBJ1-6
clone size: .
D gene: TRBD1

CDR3 protein: CASSLSQGYEQYF
CDR3 DNA: TGTGCCAGCAGTTTATCCCAGGGCTACGAGCAGTACTTC
V gene: TRBV28
J gene: TRBJ2-7
clone size: .
D gene: .

CDR3 protein: CSVLTGWNEKLFF
CDR3 DNA: TGCAGCGTGCTGACAGGGTGGAATGAAAAACTGTTTTTT
V gene: TRBV29-1
J gene: TRBJ1-4
clone size: few
D gene: TRBD1